The entry that follows covers one TCR beta chain sequence. Its antigen is not identified. Amplification of TCR alpha and beta CDR3 regions from RNA used iRepertoire nested multiplex PCR. One-step reverse transcription and amplification started from around 100-400 ng of tissue mRNA or PBMC total RNA. One entry per CDR3 protein results from TCRdb running MiXCR on the multiplex PCR reads. Of about 400,000 distinct CDR3 sequences listed, roughly two fifths are singletons. This sample is drawn from a study of glioma-infiltrating T cells. Study context: Glioblastomas were WHO grade IV, sampled at first diagnosis; low-grade were grade II.

Study-wide findings and caveats: Shared blood CDR3 signature motifs marked patients with low tissue-blood divergence. Tissue and blood shared very few CDR3 sequences.

The trim removed 3 bases at V and 5 bases at J, leaving 10 bases unmatched. In germline, CDR1 is SGHRS, CDR2 YFSETQ. CDR3 length: 15 residues. Sequences were obtained from glioma tissue, nonneoplastic brain tissue, or PBMCs (not recorded which). The chain combines TRBV5-1 with TRBJ2-7; 8 nucleotides align to TRBD1. The sequence derives from a human donor with low-grade glioma or glioblastoma, undergoing nonglioma brain surgery, or in good health (not recorded which). This CDR3 reads CASSSDGQGMNEQYF. The CDR3 region has the DNA TGCGCCAGCAGCTCGGACGGACAGGGTATGAACGAGCAGTACTTC. The entire variable domain, with the rest obtained from reference TRBV5-1 and TRBJ2-7, is as follows: KAGVTQTPRYLIKTRGQQVTLSCSPISGHRSVSWYQQTPGQGLQFLFEYFSETQRNKGNFPGRFSGRQFSNSRSEMNVSTLELGDSALYLCASSSDGQGMNEQYFGPGTRLTVT.